The 29 T cell receptor beta chains given below trace back to one sample, sequenced in a study of blood T cell repertoires in COVID-19 (dated by TCRdb to the early 2020s). Library construction relied on the immunoSEQ multiplex PCR assay. The source is immuneACCESS, and TCRdb retained only in-frame sequences with V and J called. Part of the clones is not carried over; for the studies checked, unresolved V genes explain less than half of this, and the remainder is unexplained. The sample has fewer than 350,000 clones on record, roughly 89% of them singletons. The ten largest account for approximately 5% of the sample. The source material was PBMCs or T cells enriched from blood (not recorded which). The origin of the receptors is a man aged 55 to 70 who had recovered from COVID-19.

This chain links TRBV15 with TRBJ2-1, with D maybe TRBD2 (5 bases). The CDR3 runs to 13 residues. Trimming stripped 3 bases from V and 6 bases from J, with 9 bases between. CDR1 and CDR2 (germline): LNHNV, YYDKDF (reference sequence). Written as DNA, the CDR3 is TGTGCCACCAGCAGGGACTGGTCCAATGAGCAGTTCTTC. This gives the protein CATSRDWSNEQFF.

V and J are TRBV5-8 and TRBJ2-7; a weak D match, TRBD1 (5 bases). The CDR3 contains 14 residues. Trimming removed 3 bases from V and 1 base from J, with 11 bases in between. Germline V gene data show CDR1 as SGHTS and CDR2 as YDEGEE. The chain's CDR3 is CASSSFPGSYEQYF. The DNA for the CDR3 is TGTGCCAGCAGCTCGTTCCCAGGGTCCTACGAGCAGTACTTC.

This chain uses TRBV2 with TRBJ2-7; weak D call: TRBD2 (6 bases). Trimming pared 2 bases from V and 7 bases from J, leaving 18 bases between. CDR1 is SNHLY, CDR2 FYNNEI, per germline. The CDR3 sequence is 15 residues long. For the CDR3, the DNA is TGTGCCAGCAGTGAATATGCTCTGGGGGGTCAGGAGCAGTACTTC. Protein: CASSEYALGGQEQYF.

The rearrangement joins TRBV6-6 to TRBJ1-1; TRBD1 matches at 7 bases. Germline trimming cut 5 bases from V and 4 bases from J; bases unmatched to any gene: 16. The CDR3 has 17 residues. Germline V CDR1 and CDR2: MNHNY, SVGAGI (reference sequence). CDR3 sequence: CASSPTPRQGRGTEAFF. CDR3 nucleotide sequence: TGTGCCAGCAGTCCCACCCCGAGACAGGGCAGAGGCACTGAAGCTTTCTTT.

The gene calls are TRBV6-5 and TRBJ2-7; 10 bases map to TRBD2. J gave up 7 bases and V 0 bases, and 9 bases lay outside the gene matches. Germline V gives CDR1 MNHEY, CDR2 SVGAGI. There are 16 residues in the CDR3. DNA for the CDR3: TGTGCCAGCAGTTACTCGAGGGCTAGCGGGAGTGAGGAGCAGTACTTC. Residues: CASSYSRASGSEEQYF.

This chain joins TRBV13 and TRBJ2-7, with 10 positions matching TRBD2. Germline V gives CDR1 PRHDT, CDR2 FYEKMQ (reference sequence). The ends lost 5 bases at V and 2 bases at J; junction bases unmatched: 3. This CDR3 comprises 14 residues. The CDR3 region has the DNA TGTGCCAGCAGCCTAGCGGGAGTACCCTACGAGCAGTACTTC. Translation gives CASSLAGVPYEQYF.

This clone appeared a few times. This chain joins TRBV11-3 and TRBJ2-2; 7 bases map to TRBD1. Germline-derived CDR1 and CDR2 are SGHNT and YENEEA. J was trimmed by 4 bases and V by 4 bases; bases with no gene match: 3. The CDR3 runs to 14 residues. As DNA, the CDR3 is TGTGCCAGCAGCTCGGGACAGACCACCGGGGAGCTGTTTTTT. Its protein is CASSSGQTTGELFF.

V and J are TRBV5-5 and TRBJ2-7; the D gene is possibly TRBD2 (6 bases). Between the trimmed V and J ends, which lost 2 bases and 0 bases, there was a span of 15 bases. The germline V gene encodes CDR1 SGHKS and CDR2 YYEKEE (reference sequence). There are 16 residues in the CDR3. The CDR3 here is CASSFNLAPSSYEQYF. The CDR3 coding sequence is TGTGCCAGCAGCTTTAATCTAGCGCCGAGCTCCTACGAGCAGTACTTC.

The gene calls are TRBV10-3 and TRBJ2-7, with 8 positions matching TRBD1. Per the germline V gene, CDR1 is ENHRY and CDR2 is SYGVKD. This CDR3 comprises 16 residues. The ends lost 3 bases at V and 0 bases at J; junction bases unmatched: 7. The chain's CDR3 is CAISDPGTGISYEQYF. DNA for the CDR3: TGTGCCATCAGTGACCCCGGGACAGGTATCTCCTACGAGCAGTACTTC.

V and J are TRBV28 and TRBJ2-7, with 10 positions matching TRBD1. This CDR3 contains 15 residues. Germline V gene lookup returns CDR1 MDHEN and CDR2 SYDVKM. V was clipped by 2 bases and J by 4 bases; unmatched bases: 5. CDR3 loop: CASSLLTGGFYEQYF. In DNA form, the CDR3 reads TGTGCCAGCAGTTTACTGACAGGGGGCTTTTACGAGCAGTACTTC.

The rearrangement links TRBV9 to TRBJ1-1; no clear D gene. Trimming took off 1 base at V and 0 bases at J, with 16 bases between the two ends. CDR1 and CDR2 (germline): SGDLS, YYNGEE. The CDR3 has 17 residues. This CDR3 reads CASSVPKEGGLNTEAFF. The CDR3 DNA reads TGTGCCAGCAGCGTACCCAAAGAAGGAGGGTTGAACACTGAAGCTTTCTTT.

The chain employs TRBV19 and TRBJ1-2; D possibly corresponds to TRBD1 (5 bases). The CDR3 sequence is 13 residues long. V lost 6 bases to trimming and J lost 1 base, with 9 bases between them. Germline V CDR1 and CDR2: LNHDA, SQIVND (reference sequence). This CDR3 is CASRRQLNYGYTF. CDR3 DNA sequence: TGTGCCAGTAGGCGACAGCTTAACTATGGCTACACCTTC.

J is TRBJ1-2 and V is TRBV3-1 (or the pseudogene TRBV3-2), with D possibly TRBD1 on 6 matching bases. The germline gives CDR1 LGHDT, CDR2 YNNKEL (reference sequence). The V and J ends lost 4 bases and 6 bases respectively, with 15 bases between them. There are 14 residues in the CDR3. This CDR3 is CASSRTTGFDGYTF. CDR3 DNA: TGTGCCAGCAGCCGTACTACAGGGTTCGATGGCTACACCTTC.

The chain couples TRBV24-1 to TRBJ1-5, with TRBD1 identical over 12 bases. The V segment lost 6 bases and the J segment 4 bases; nucleotides outside the gene matches: 6. Germline lookup yields CDR1 KGHDR and CDR2 SFDVKD. The CDR3 length is 16 residues. This CDR3 is CATSPRDRGRNQPQHF. The CDR3 DNA follows: TGTGCCACCAGTCCCAGGGACAGGGGGCGGAATCAGCCCCAGCATTTT.

This clone was found once. V is TRBV5-1 and J is TRBJ2-1; 11 bases fit TRBD2. This CDR3 has 20 residues. Germline CDR1 and CDR2: SGHRS and YFSETQ. The trim removed 0 bases at V and 0 bases at J, leaving 11 bases unmatched. CDR3 nucleotides: TGCGCCAGCAGCTTGGCCATTGTTTGGACTAGCGGGTTCTCCTACAATGAGCAGTTCTTC. This sequence encodes CASSLAIVWTSGFSYNEQFF.

This clone was seen a handful of times. The CDR3 region has the DNA TGTGCCAGCAGCTTTACTAGCGGCACCTACAATGAGCAGTTCTTC. Its translation: CASSFTSGTYNEQFF. The V and J genes are TRBV11-2 and TRBJ2-1, with 8 bases matching TRBD2. Germline CDR1 reads SGHAT; CDR2 reads FQNNGV. There are 15 residues in the CDR3. J gave up 2 bases and V 3 bases, and 3 bases lay outside the gene matches.

The sample holds one count of this clone. The genes are TRBV5-1 and TRBJ2-2; D gene ambiguous. The CDR3 is 15 residues long. Trimming removed 4 bases at V and 0 bases at J, with 10 bases between. CDR1 is SGHRS, CDR2 YFSETQ, per germline. The CDR3 DNA reads TGCGCCAGCAGCACCTTAGATCCGAACACCGGGGAGCTGTTTTTT. Translated: CASSTLDPNTGELFF.

V is TRBV5-1 and J is TRBJ1-2, with 9 nucleotides matching TRBD1. V gave up 4 bases and J gave up 4 bases; unmatched junction bases: 5. The CDR3 spans 14 residues. In germline, CDR1 is SGHRS, CDR2 YFSETQ. CDR3 DNA: TGCGCCAGCAGCCTGGAGGGACAGGGCTATGGCTACACCTTC. Its translation: CASSLEGQGYGYTF.

The rearrangement uses TRBV18 and TRBJ1-2, with 7 bases aligning to TRBD1. The germline V gene encodes CDR1 KGHSH and CDR2 LQKENI. The CDR3 runs 18 residues. Trimming removed 3 bases from V and 0 bases from J; junction bases left unmatched: 13. The CDR3 spells CASSPATTTGKTNYGYTF. CDR3 coding DNA: TGTGCCAGCTCACCGGCAACTACGACAGGGAAGACTAACTATGGCTACACCTTC.

The chain joins TRBV4-3 to TRBJ2-3, with D perhaps matching TRBD2 (7 bases). CDR1 LGHNA and CDR2 YSLEER come from the germline V gene. V was trimmed by 0 bases and J by 1 base, leaving 17 bases between them. This CDR3 is 18 amino acids long. The CDR3 region is CASSQDILGGGRTDTQYF. The CDR3 DNA reads as TGCGCCAGCAGCCAAGATATCTTGGGGGGGGGCCGCACAGATACGCAGTATTTT.

This clone was recorded once. The V and J genes are TRBV3-1 (or the pseudogene TRBV3-2) and TRBJ1-5, with D perhaps TRBD1 (5 bases). The CDR3 covers 14 residues. V gave up 0 bases and J gave up 6 bases, with 9 bases separating them. Germline V gene lookup returns CDR1 LGHDT and CDR2 YNNKEL (reference sequence). DNA of the CDR3: TGTGCCAGCAGCCAAGACGTGGGGGGTCAGCCCCAGCATTTT. It codes for CASSQDVGGQPQHF.

This clone was observed once. The chain carries TRBV12-3 or TRBV12-4 and TRBJ2-7; D is unresolved. V shed 3 bases and J shed 5 bases, with 8 bases lying between them. The CDR3 consists of 12 residues. The CDR3 nucleotides read TGTGCCAGCAGTTTCTCAGGAAACGAGCAGTACTTC. It codes for CASSFSGNEQYF.

The rearrangement links TRBV7-3 to TRBJ2-4; 8 bases map to TRBD1. Germline V gene data show CDR1 as SGHTA and CDR2 as FQGTGA. The CDR3 runs to 13 residues. The J segment lost 7 bases and the V segment lost 5 bases, leaving 4 bases of the junction unmatched. DNA for the CDR3: TGTGCCAGCAGCACAGGGGGTAGTAACATTCAGTACTTC. Translated, it gives CASSTGGSNIQYF.

The chain joins TRBV2 to TRBJ1-2; TRBD1 matches at 9 bases. This CDR3 is built from 14 residues. Per germline, CDR1 SNHLY and CDR2 FYNNEI. The V segment lost 7 bases and the J segment 1 base; nucleotides outside the gene matches: 4. DNA for the CDR3: TGTGCCAGCACCAGGACAGGGGTTAACTATGGCTACACCTTC. Protein product: CASTRTGVNYGYTF.

This clone was seen more than once but under ten times. The genes are TRBV28 and TRBJ1-5; a possible D gene is TRBD1 (5 bases). V lost 7 bases, J lost 8 bases, and 18 bases lay in between. The CDR3 has 14 amino acids. Germline lookup yields CDR1 MDHEN and CDR2 SYDVKM. CDR3 coding DNA: TGTGCCAGCACTTCCAGGGTGCTGGGGAAGCCCCAGCATTTT. Translated: CASTSRVLGKPQHF.

The chain couples TRBV7-9 to TRBJ2-1; a weak D match, TRBD1 (6 bases). This CDR3 region has 15 residues. Trimming removed 5 bases at V and 7 bases at J, with 18 bases between. CDR1 and CDR2 (germline): SEHNR, FQNEAQ (reference sequence). The CDR3 nucleotides read TGTGCCAGCAGCATTCCTCAGGGGTTCGGGAATGAGCAGTTCTTC. Translating gives CASSIPQGFGNEQFF.

The chain employs TRBV5-1 and TRBJ2-5, with 8 bases that match TRBD1. J gave up 4 bases and V 5 bases, and 4 bases lay outside the gene matches. The CDR3 has 13 residues. Germline V lookup: CDR1 SGHRS, CDR2 YFSETQ. The CDR3 nucleotides read TGCGCCAGCAGGACAGGGGTTGGAGAGACCCAGTACTTC. This encodes CASRTGVGETQYF.

This clone appeared once. The J gene is TRBJ2-1, the V gene TRBV11-3, with D perhaps matching TRBD2 (6 bases). Deletions cut 0 bases from V and 3 bases from J, with 18 bases between. Germline V gene lookup returns CDR1 SGHNT and CDR2 YENEEA. CDR3 length equals 18 residues. The CDR3 sequence: CASSLEGVVWRGYNEQFF. In DNA, the CDR3 is TGTGCCAGCAGCTTAGAAGGGGTTGTGTGGAGGGGCTACAATGAGCAGTTCTTC.

The V gene is TRBV28, the J gene TRBJ1-2; a weak D match, TRBD1 (5 bases). V lost 4 bases and J lost 9, with 12 bases in between. This CDR3 comprises 12 residues. In germline, CDR1 is MDHEN, CDR2 SYDVKM. The CDR3 coding sequence is TGTGCCAGCAGTTCCCTACAGGACCGCTACACCTTC. Translation gives CASSSLQDRYTF.